A single sample is the source of the 19 T cell receptor beta chains below, sequenced in a study of T cell changes during pregnancy in multiple sclerosis. Produced via immunoSEQ multiplex PCR; TCRdb's table is partial and in-frame only. The sample contains 70,000 to 85,000 clones, 92% of which appear only once. Sequenced material: peripheral blood, taken before pregnancy. These receptors were taken from a female donor with multiple sclerosis, enrolled in a pregnancy study.

V gene TRBV15 combines with J gene TRBJ1-1, with 7 nucleotides matching TRBD1. Germline assignment: CDR1 LNHNV and CDR2 YYDKDF (reference sequence). There are 17 residues in the CDR3. After removal of 1 base from V and 2 bases from J, the junction contained 10 bases not matched to a gene. DNA of the CDR3: TGTGCCACCAGCAGAGCCTGGGACAGTCTGGCAAACACTGAAGCTTTCTTT. Translation gives CATSRAWDSLANTEAFF.

This sequence joins TRBV7-3 and TRBJ2-1, with D tentatively TRBD2 (6 bases). With 5 bases removed from V and 5 bases from J, the gap between germline ends came to 16 bases. Germline assignment: CDR1 SGHTA and CDR2 FQGTGA. The CDR3 loop spans 15 amino acids. This CDR3 reads CASSPRGTGDNEQFF. The CDR3 bases are TGTGCCAGCAGCCCTCGCGGGACTGGGGACAATGAGCAGTTCTTC.

CDR3 amino acids: CASSIQSTEKLFF. The CDR3 nucleotides are TGTGCCAGTAGTATTCAGTCAACTGAAAAACTGTTTTTT. J is TRBJ1-4 and V is TRBV19, with D unresolved. V was trimmed by 3 bases and J by 7 bases, leaving 9 bases between them. Germline assignment: CDR1 LNHDA and CDR2 SQIVND (reference sequence). CDR3 length: 13 residues.

The chain combines TRBV18 with TRBJ2-1; D is undetermined. Germline values: CDR1 KGHSH, CDR2 LQKENI. The CDR3 length is 15 residues. Trimming took off 2 bases at V and 4 bases at J, with 12 bases between the two ends. For the CDR3, the DNA is TGTGCCAGCTCACCAACCAGCGCCCAATACAATGAGCAGTTCTTC. It is translated as CASSPTSAQYNEQFF. Using reference TRBV18 and TRBJ2-1 for the parts outside the CDR3, the full variable domain is NAGVMQNPRHLVRRRGQEARLRCSPMKGHSHVYWYRQLPEEGLKFMVYLQKENIIDESGMPKERFSAEFPKEGPSILRIQQVVRGDSAAYFCASSPTSAQYNEQFFGPGTRLTVL.

This clone has just a few counts. The genes are TRBV7-2 and TRBJ2-5; D is undetermined. The V and J ends lost 3 bases and 7 bases respectively, with 9 bases between them. Germline V gene data show CDR1 as SGHTA and CDR2 as FQGNSA. This CDR3 is 12 amino acids long. In DNA, the CDR3 is TGTGCCAGCAGCTTCGAGGTCGGGACCCAGTACTTC. Protein sequence: CASSFEVGTQYF. Drawing the rest from reference TRBV7-2 and TRBJ2-5, the complete variable domain is GAGVSQSPSNKVTEKGKDVELRCDPISGHTALYWYRQSLGQGLEFLIYFQGNSAPDKSGLPSDRFSAERTGGSVSTLTIQRTQQEDSAVYLCASSFEVGTQYFGPGTRLLVL.

This chain joins TRBV28 and TRBJ2-7; TRBD2 matches at 9 bases. Germline V gene lookup returns CDR1 MDHEN and CDR2 SYDVKM. With V trimmed by 1 base and J by 9 bases, 10 bases remained unmatched. The CDR3 extends over 15 amino acids. The CDR3 sequence: CASSLYSSGTKWQYF. The CDR3 nucleotides are TGTGCCAGCAGTTTATACTCTAGCGGGACCAAGTGGCAGTACTTC.

V and J are TRBV2 and TRBJ2-2; the D gene is possibly TRBD2 (7 bases). V lost 2 bases, J lost 4 bases, and 20 bases lay in between. Per the germline V gene, CDR1 is SNHLY and CDR2 is FYNNEI. This CDR3 has 18 amino acids. DNA for the CDR3: TGTGCCAGCAGTGAAAGTTTCGGGGGGCCTCCCTTCACCGGGGAGCTGTTTTTT. Encoded protein: CASSESFGGPPFTGELFF. Drawing the rest from reference TRBV2 and TRBJ2-2, the complete variable domain is EPEVTQTPSHQVTQMGQEVILRCVPISNHLYFYWYRQILGQKVEFLVSFYNNEISEKSEIFDDQFSVERPDGSNFTLKIRSTKLEDSAMYFCASSESFGGPPFTGELFFGEGSRLTVL.

The rearrangement uses TRBV2 and TRBJ1-1; a weak D match, TRBD1 (6 bases). Germline lookup yields CDR1 SNHLY and CDR2 FYNNEI. This CDR3 comprises 13 residues. The germline V and J ends were trimmed by 7 bases and 1 base, with 10 bases remaining between them. The CDR3 DNA sequence: TGTGCCAGCACTCCGGGACAGAACACTGAAGCTTTCTTT. Its protein product is CASTPGQNTEAFF.

Here the CDR3 DNA reads TGTGCCAGCAGCCGGGCTAGCCCTCTCCCTTACGAGCAGTACTTC. This translates into CASSRASPLPYEQYF. This rearrangement joins TRBV11-2 to TRBJ2-7; TRBD2 is a possible D gene (5 bases). The CDR3 has 15 residues. In germline, CDR1 is SGHAT, CDR2 FQNNGV. V lost 5 bases and J 4 bases, leaving 18 bases between the germline ends. The whole variable domain, remainder taken from reference TRBV11-2 and TRBJ2-7, is EAGVAQSPRYKIIEKRQSVAFWCNPISGHATLYWYQQILGQGPKLLIQFQNNGVVDDSQLPKDRFSAERLKGVDSTLKIQPAKLEDSAVYLCASSRASPLPYEQYFGPGTRLTVT.

The rearrangement joins TRBV5-1 to TRBJ2-2; D not resolved. The CDR3 totals 15 residues. Germline V lookup: CDR1 SGHRS, CDR2 YFSETQ. The V and J ends lost 1 base and 6 bases respectively, with 13 bases between them. This chain's CDR3 is CASSLFSSSAGELFF. As DNA, the CDR3 is TGCGCCAGCAGCTTGTTTAGCTCCTCAGCCGGGGAGCTGTTTTTT.

CDR3: CASSTEPNHYEQYF. CDR3 DNA sequence: TGTGCCAGCAGCACAGAGCCTAACCACTACGAGCAGTACTTC. The chain recombines TRBV11-2 with TRBJ2-7; no clear D. This CDR3 comprises 14 residues. Trimming removed 5 bases from V and 3 bases from J, with 14 bases in between. Germline V gene lookup returns CDR1 SGHAT and CDR2 FQNNGV.

J is TRBJ2-1 and V is TRBV9, with 7 bases matching TRBD2. Germline loops: CDR1 SGDLS, CDR2 YYNGEE. V dropped 0 bases and J dropped 4; count of bases not matched to a gene: 7. CDR3 size: 16 residues. Here the CDR3 reads CASSVATSGAYNEQFF. For the CDR3, the DNA is TGTGCCAGCAGCGTAGCTACGAGCGGGGCTTACAATGAGCAGTTCTTC.

The rearrangement links TRBV5-4 to TRBJ2-7; TRBD1 might be the D (6 bases). The CDR3 totals 13 residues. Germline V gene data show CDR1 as SGHNT and CDR2 as YYREEE (reference sequence). Deletions cut 4 bases from V and 2 bases from J, with 10 bases between. Here the CDR3 reads CASSPQGTYEQYF. CDR3 nucleotides: TGTGCCAGCAGCCCCCAGGGGACCTACGAGCAGTACTTC. The full variable domain, its missing parts supplied by reference TRBV5-4 and TRBJ2-7, is ETGVTQSPTHLIKTRGQQVTLRCSSQSGHNTVSWYQQALGQGPQFIFQYYREEENGRGNFPPRFSGLQFPNYSSELNVNALELDDSALYLCASSPQGTYEQYFGPGTRLTVT.

This chain joins TRBV9 and TRBJ1-5, with 8 bases aligning to TRBD1. Germline CDR1 and CDR2: SGDLS and YYNGEE. V shed 4 bases, J shed 0 bases, and the junction held 3 bases outside the gene matches. The CDR3 runs 15 residues. CDR3 nucleotide sequence: TGTGCCAGCAGCCCAGGGGGCGTTAGCAATCAGCCCCAGCATTTT. It encodes CASSPGGVSNQPQHF.

The chain carries TRBV27 and TRBJ2-7; the D gene is possibly TRBD1 (5 bases). V gave up 2 bases and J gave up 2 bases, with 16 bases separating them. CDR1 is MNHEY and CDR2 is SMNVEV in the germline V gene (reference sequence). The CDR3 totals 16 residues. The CDR3 DNA follows: TGTGCCAGCAGTTTACAGGGAACCTATTCCGCCTACGAGCAGTACTTC. This codes for CASSLQGTYSAYEQYF.

The chain joins TRBV5-1 to TRBJ2-7; D might be TRBD2 (6 bases). Germline V gives CDR1 SGHRS, CDR2 YFSETQ. V gave up 10 bases and J gave up 2 bases, with 16 bases separating them. The CDR3 is made up of 13 amino acids. As DNA, the CDR3 is TGCGCCGACAGAGTAGCGGACCCCTACGAGCAGTACTTC. Protein product: CADRVADPYEQYF.

The chain carries TRBV6-5 and TRBJ2-1; 7 nucleotides line up with TRBD2. V dropped 6 bases and J dropped 5; count of bases not matched to a gene: 7. Germline CDR1 and CDR2: MNHEY and SVGAGI. The CDR3 has 14 residues. The CDR3 spells CASRPGLVHNEQFF. DNA of the CDR3: TGTGCCAGCAGACCCGGACTAGTCCACAATGAGCAGTTCTTC.

The rearrangement links TRBV10-3 to TRBJ2-3; 11 positions agree with TRBD2. The CDR3 covers 18 residues. V shed 2 bases, J shed 0 bases, and the junction held 7 bases outside the gene matches. Germline V CDR1 and CDR2: ENHRY, SYGVKD. CDR3 sequence: CAISEKGTSGTSTDTQYF. The CDR3 nucleotides are TGTGCCATCAGTGAGAAGGGGACTAGCGGAACTAGCACAGATACGCAGTATTTT.

This chain joins TRBV11-2 and TRBJ2-2, with unresolved D. CDR1 and CDR2 from the germline V gene are SGHAT and FQNNGV. This CDR3 comprises 13 residues. Trimming shortened V by 5 bases and J by 7 bases, and 11 bases separated the two germline ends. The CDR3 DNA is TGTGCCAGCAGCCCCGGTTATGGCGGGGAGCTGTTTTTT. It translates to CASSPGYGGELFF. The variable domain in full, with the rest retrieved from reference TRBV11-2 and TRBJ2-2, is EAGVAQSPRYKIIEKRQSVAFWCNPISGHATLYWYQQILGQGPKLLIQFQNNGVVDDSQLPKDRFSAERLKGVDSTLKIQPAKLEDSAVYLCASSPGYGGELFFGEGSRLTVL.